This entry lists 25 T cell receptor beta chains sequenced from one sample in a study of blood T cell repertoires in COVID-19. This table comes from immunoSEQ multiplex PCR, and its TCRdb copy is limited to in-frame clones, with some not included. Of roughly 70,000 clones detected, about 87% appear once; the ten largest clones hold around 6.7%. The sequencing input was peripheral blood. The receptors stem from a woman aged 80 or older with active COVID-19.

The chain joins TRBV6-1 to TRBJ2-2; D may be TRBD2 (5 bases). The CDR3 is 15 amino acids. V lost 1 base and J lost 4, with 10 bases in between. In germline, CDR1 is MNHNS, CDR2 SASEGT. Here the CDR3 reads CASSEGRWGTGELFF. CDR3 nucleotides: TGTGCCAGCAGTGAAGGGAGGTGGGGCACCGGGGAGCTGTTTTTT.

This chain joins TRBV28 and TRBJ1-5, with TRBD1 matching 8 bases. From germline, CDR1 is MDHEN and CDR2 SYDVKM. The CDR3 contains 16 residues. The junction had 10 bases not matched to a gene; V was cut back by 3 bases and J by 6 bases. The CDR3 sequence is CASSFQAGGASQPQHF. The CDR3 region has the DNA TGTGCCAGCAGTTTTCAGGCAGGGGGCGCTTCTCAGCCCCAGCATTTT.

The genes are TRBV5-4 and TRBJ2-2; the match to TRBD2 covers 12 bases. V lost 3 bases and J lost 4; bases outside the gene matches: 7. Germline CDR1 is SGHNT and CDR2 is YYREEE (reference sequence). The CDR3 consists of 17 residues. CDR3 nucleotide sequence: TGTGCCAGCAGCTCCCCTAGCGGGAGGGCCGCCACCGGGGAGCTGTTTTTT. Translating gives CASSSPSGRAATGELFF. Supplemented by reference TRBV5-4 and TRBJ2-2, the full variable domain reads ETGVTQSPTHLIKTRGQQVTLRCSSQSGHNTVSWYQQALGQGPQFIFQYYREEENGRGNFPPRFSGLQFPNYSSELNVNALELDDSALYLCASSSPSGRAATGELFFGEGSRLTVL.

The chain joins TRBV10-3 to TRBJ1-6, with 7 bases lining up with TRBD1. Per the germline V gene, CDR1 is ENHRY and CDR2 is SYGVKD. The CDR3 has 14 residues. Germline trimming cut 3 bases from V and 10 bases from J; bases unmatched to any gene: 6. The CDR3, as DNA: TGTGCCATCAGTGAAGACAGGGCTCGGTCACCCCTCCACTTT. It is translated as CAISEDRARSPLHF.

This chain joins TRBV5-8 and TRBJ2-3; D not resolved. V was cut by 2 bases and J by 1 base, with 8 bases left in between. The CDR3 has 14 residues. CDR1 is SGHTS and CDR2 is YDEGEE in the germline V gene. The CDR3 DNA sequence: TGTGCCAGCAGCTTCCTCCGGGGCACAGATACGCAGTATTTT. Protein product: CASSFLRGTDTQYF.

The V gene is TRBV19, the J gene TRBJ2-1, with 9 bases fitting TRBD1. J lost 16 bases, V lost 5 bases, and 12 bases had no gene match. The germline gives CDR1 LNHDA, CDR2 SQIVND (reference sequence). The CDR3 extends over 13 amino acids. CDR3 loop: CASSPGFGQGYFF. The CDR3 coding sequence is TGTGCCAGTAGTCCTGGTTTCGGACAGGGGTACTTCTTC.

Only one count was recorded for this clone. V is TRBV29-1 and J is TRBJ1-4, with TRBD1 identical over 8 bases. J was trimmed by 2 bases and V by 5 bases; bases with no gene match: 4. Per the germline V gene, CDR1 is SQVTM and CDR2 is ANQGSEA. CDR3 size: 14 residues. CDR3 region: CSVYDRGTNEKLFF. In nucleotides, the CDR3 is TGCAGCGTTTATGACAGGGGTACTAATGAAAAACTGTTTTTT.

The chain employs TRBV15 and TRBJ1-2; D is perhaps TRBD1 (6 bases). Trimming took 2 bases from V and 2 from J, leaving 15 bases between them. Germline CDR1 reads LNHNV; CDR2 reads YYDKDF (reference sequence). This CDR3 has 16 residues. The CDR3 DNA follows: TGTGCCACCAGCAGATCAAGGGGGGGCCCAAACTATGGCTACACCTTC. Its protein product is CATSRSRGGPNYGYTF.

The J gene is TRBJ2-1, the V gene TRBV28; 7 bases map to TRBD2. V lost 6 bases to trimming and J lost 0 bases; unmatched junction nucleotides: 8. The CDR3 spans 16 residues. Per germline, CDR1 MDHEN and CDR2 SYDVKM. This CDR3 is CASSLFGGSSYNEQFF. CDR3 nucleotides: TGTGCCAGCAGCCTCTTCGGGGGGAGCTCCTACAATGAGCAGTTCTTC.

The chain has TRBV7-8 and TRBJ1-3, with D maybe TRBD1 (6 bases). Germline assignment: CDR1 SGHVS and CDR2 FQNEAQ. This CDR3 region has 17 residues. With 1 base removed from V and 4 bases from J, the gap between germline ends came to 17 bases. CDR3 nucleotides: TGTGCCAGCAGCTTAGTTATCGGCAGGACAGCAGGAAACACCATATATTTT. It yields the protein CASSLVIGRTAGNTIYF.

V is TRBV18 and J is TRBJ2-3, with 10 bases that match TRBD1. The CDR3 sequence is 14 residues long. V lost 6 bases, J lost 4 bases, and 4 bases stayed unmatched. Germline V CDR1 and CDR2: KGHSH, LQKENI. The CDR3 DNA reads TGTGCCAGCTCCGGACAGGGGGTTGCAGATACGCAGTATTTT. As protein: CASSGQGVADTQYF.

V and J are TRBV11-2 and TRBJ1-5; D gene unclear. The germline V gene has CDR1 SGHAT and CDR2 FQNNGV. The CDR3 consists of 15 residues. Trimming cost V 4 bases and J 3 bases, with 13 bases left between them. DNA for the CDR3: TGTGCCAGCAGCTCCCCGTCCACAAACAATCAGCCCCAGCATTTT. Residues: CASSSPSTNNQPQHF.

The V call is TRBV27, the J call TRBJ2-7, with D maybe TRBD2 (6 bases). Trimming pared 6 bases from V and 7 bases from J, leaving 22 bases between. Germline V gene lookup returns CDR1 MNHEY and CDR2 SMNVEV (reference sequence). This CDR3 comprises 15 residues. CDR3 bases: TGTGCCAGCAGCAGATCCGGGACTCTCACCGTTGAGCAGTACTTC. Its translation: CASSRSGTLTVEQYF.

CDR3: CATSEVGADNEQFF. CDR3 nucleotides: TGTGCCACCAGTGAAGTGGGCGCCGACAATGAGCAGTTCTTC. V usage is TRBV24-1 and J usage is TRBJ2-1; D is unresolved. Trimming stripped 4 bases from V and 5 bases from J, with 11 bases between. The V gene's germline CDR1 is KGHDR and CDR2 SFDVKD. The length of the CDR3 is 14 residues.

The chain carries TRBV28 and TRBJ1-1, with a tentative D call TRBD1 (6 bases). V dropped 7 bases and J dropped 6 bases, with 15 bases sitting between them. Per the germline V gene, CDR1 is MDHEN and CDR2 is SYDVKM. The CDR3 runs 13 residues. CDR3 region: CASTPQGWSEAFF. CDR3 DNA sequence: TGTGCCAGCACCCCACAGGGTTGGTCTGAAGCTTTCTTT. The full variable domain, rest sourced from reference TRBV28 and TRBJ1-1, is DVKVTQSSRYLVKRTGEKVFLECVQDMDHENMFWYRQDPGLGLRLIYFSYDVKMKEKGDIPEGYSVSREKKERFSLILESASTNQTSMYLCASTPQGWSEAFFGQGTRLTVV.

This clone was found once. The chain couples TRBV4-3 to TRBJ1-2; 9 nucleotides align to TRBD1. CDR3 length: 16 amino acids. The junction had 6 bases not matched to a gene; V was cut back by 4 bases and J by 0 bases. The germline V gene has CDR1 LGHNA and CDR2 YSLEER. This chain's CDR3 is CASSLGTGKSNYGYTF. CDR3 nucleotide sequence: TGCGCCAGCAGCCTCGGGACAGGGAAGTCTAACTATGGCTACACCTTC.

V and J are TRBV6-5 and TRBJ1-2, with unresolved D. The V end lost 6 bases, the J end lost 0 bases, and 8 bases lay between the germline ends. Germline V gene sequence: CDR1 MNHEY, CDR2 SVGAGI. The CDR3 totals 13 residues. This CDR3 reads CASRGSPNYGYTF. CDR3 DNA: TGTGCCAGCAGAGGGAGTCCTAACTATGGCTACACCTTC.

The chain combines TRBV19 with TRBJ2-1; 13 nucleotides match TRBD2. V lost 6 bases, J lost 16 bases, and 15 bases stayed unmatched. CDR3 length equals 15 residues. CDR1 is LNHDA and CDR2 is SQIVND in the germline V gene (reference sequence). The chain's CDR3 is CASRHIGTSGTQQFF. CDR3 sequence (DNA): TGTGCCAGTAGGCACATTGGGACTAGCGGGACTCAACAATTCTTC.

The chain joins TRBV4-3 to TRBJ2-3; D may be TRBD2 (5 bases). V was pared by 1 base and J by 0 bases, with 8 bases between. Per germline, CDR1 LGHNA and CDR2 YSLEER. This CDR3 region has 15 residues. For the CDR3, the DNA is TGCGCCAGCAGCCAAGTCCCGGGAAGCACAGATACGCAGTATTTT. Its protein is CASSQVPGSTDTQYF.

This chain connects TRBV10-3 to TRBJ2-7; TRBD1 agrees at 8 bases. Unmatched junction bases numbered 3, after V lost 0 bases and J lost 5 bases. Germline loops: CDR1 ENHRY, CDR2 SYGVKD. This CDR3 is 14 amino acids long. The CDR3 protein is CAISESDRAHEQYF. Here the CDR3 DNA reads TGTGCCATCAGTGAGTCGGACAGGGCCCACGAGCAGTACTTC.

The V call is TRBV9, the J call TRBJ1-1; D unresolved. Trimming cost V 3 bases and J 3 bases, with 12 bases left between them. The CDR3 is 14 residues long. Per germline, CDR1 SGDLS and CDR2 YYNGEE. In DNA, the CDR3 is TGTGCCAGCAGCGCGCGAAGCGGGGACACTGAAGCTTTCTTT. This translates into CASSARSGDTEAFF.

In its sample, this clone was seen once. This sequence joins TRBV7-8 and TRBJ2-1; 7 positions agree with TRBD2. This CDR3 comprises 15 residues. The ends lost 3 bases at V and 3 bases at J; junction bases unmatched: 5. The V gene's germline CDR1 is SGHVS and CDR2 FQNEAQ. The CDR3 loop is CASSFRTGGYNEQFF. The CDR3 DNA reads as TGTGCCAGCAGCTTCCGGACGGGAGGCTACAATGAGCAGTTCTTC.

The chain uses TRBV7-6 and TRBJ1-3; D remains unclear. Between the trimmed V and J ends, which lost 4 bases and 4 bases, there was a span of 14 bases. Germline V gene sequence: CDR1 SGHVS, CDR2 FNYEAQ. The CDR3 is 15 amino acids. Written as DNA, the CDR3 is TGTGCCAGCAGCTCCCGGGTGAGAGAAGGAAACACCATATATTTT. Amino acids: CASSSRVREGNTIYF.

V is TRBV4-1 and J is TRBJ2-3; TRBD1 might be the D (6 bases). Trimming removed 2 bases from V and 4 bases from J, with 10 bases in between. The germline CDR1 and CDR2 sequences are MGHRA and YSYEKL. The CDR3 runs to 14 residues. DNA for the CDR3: TGCGCCAGCAGCCAAAGGACAGAAGCAGATACGCAGTATTTT. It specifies CASSQRTEADTQYF.

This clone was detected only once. CDR3 residues: CASSLGLAGGADTQYF. In DNA, the CDR3 is TGTGCCAGCAGTCTAGGACTAGCGGGAGGTGCAGATACGCAGTATTTT. The rearrangement uses TRBV28 and TRBJ2-3, with 14 positions matching TRBD2. Germline loops: CDR1 MDHEN, CDR2 SYDVKM. V dropped 5 bases and J dropped 4; count of bases not matched to a gene: 5. The CDR3 is made up of 16 amino acids.